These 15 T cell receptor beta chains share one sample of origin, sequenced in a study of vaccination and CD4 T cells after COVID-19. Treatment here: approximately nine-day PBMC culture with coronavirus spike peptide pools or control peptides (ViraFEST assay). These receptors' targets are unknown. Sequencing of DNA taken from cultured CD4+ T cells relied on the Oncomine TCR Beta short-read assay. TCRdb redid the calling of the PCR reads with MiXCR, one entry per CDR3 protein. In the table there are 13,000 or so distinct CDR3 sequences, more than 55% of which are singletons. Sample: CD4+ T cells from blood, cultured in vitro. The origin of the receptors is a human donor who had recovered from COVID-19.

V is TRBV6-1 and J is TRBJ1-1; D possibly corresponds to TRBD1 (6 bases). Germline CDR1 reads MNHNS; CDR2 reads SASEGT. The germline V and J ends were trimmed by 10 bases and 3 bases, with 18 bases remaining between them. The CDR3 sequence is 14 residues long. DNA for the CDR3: TGTGCCACCTTCAAGACGGGGGCGTACACTGAAGCTTTCTTT. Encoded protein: CATFKTGAYTEAFF.

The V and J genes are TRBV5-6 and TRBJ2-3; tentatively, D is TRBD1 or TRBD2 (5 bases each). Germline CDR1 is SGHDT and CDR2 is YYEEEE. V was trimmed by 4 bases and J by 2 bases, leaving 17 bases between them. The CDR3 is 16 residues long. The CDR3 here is CASSRGEGFNTDTQYF. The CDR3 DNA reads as TGTGCCAGCAGCCGAGGAGAGGGGTTCAACACAGATACGCAGTATTTT. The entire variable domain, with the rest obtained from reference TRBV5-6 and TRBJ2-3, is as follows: DAGVTQSPTHLIKTRGQQVTLRCSPKSGHDTVSWYQQALGQGPQFIFQYYEEEERQRGNFPDRFSGHQFPNYSSELNVNALLLGDSALYLCASSRGEGFNTDTQYFGPGTRLTVL.

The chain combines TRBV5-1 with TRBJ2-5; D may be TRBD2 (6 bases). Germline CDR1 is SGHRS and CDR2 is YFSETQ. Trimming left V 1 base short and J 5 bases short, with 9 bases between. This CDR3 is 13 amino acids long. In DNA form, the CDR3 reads TGCGCCAGCAGCTTGCGGGGGATCGAGACCCAGTACTTC. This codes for CASSLRGIETQYF. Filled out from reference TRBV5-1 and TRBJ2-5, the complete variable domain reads KAGVTQTPRYLIKTRGQQVTLSCSPISGHRSVSWYQQTPGQGLQFLFEYFSETQRNKGNFPGRFSGRQFSNSRSEMNVSTLELGDSALYLCASSLRGIETQYFGPGTRLLVL.

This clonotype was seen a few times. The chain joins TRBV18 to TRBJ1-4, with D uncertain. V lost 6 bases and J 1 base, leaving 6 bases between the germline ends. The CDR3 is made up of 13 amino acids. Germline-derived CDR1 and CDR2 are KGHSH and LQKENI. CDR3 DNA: TGTGCCAGCTCCCTGCAAACTAATGAAAAACTGTTTTTT. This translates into CASSLQTNEKLFF.

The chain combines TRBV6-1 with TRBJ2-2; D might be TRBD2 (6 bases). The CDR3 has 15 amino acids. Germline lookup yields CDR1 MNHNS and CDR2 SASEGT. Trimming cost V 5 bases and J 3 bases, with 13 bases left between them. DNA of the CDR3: TGTGCCAGCAGTAAAACGGGAGCGTACACCGGGGAGCTGTTTTTT. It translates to CASSKTGAYTGELFF.

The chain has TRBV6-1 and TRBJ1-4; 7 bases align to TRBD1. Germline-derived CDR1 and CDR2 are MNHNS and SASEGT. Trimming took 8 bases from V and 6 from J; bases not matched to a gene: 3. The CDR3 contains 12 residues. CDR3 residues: CASGRGDEKLFF. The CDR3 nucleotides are TGTGCCAGCGGCAGGGGGGATGAAAAACTGTTTTTT.

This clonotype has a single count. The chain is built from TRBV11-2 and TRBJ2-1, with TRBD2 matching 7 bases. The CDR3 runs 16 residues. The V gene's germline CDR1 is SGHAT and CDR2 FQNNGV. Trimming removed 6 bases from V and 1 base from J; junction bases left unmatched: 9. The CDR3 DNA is TGTGCCAGCAGTTTCCTCGGGGGGAGGTCCTACAATGAGCAGTTCTTC. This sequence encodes CASSFLGGRSYNEQFF. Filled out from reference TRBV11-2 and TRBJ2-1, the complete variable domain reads EAGVAQSPRYKIIEKRQSVAFWCNPISGHATLYWYQQILGQGPKLLIQFQNNGVVDDSQLPKDRFSAERLKGVDSTLKIQPAKLEDSAVYLCASSFLGGRSYNEQFFGPGTRLTVL.

CDR3 DNA sequence: TGCAGTGCTAGGTCCTCTGGCAATGAGCAGTTCTTC. Encoded protein: CSARSSGNEQFF. V gene TRBV20-1 combines with J gene TRBJ2-1; D gene unclear. Trimming left V 3 bases short and J 6 bases short, with 9 bases between. The CDR3 covers 12 residues. Germline CDR1 reads DFQATT; CDR2 reads SNEGSKA (reference sequence).

The CDR3 DNA is TGTGCCAGCAGTTTAGAAGGGTATGGCTACACCTTC. It is translated as CASSLEGYGYTF. V is TRBV28 and J is TRBJ1-2; D unresolved. The CDR3 length is 12 residues. With 2 bases removed from V and 5 bases from J, the gap between germline ends came to 6 bases. Germline lookup yields CDR1 MDHEN and CDR2 SYDVKM.

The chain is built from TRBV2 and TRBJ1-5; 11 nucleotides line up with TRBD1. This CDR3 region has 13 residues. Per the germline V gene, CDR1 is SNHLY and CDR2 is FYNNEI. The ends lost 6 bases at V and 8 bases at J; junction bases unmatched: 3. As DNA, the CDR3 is TGTGCCAGCAGGGGACAGGGGGTGGAGCCCCAGCATTTT. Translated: CASRGQGVEPQHF.

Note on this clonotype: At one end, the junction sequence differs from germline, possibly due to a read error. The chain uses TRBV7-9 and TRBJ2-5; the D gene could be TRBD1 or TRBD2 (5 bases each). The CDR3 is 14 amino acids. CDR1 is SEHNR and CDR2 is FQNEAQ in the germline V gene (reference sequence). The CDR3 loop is CASSPGTSEETQYF. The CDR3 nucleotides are TGCGCCAGCAGCCCCGGGACGTCTGAGGAGACCCAGTACTTC.

DNA of the CDR3: TGTGCCAGCAGCTTGGTCGAAAAGAACTATGGCTACACCTTC. As protein: CASSLVEKNYGYTF. The chain employs TRBV7-9 and TRBJ1-2; D not certain. V was clipped by 3 bases and J by 2 bases, with 10 bases between them. This CDR3 region has 14 residues. Germline CDR1 and CDR2: SEHNR and FQNEAQ (reference sequence).

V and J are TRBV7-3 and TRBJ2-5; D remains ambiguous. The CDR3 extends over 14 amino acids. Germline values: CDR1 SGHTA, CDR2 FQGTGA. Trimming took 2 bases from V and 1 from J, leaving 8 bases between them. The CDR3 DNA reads TGTGCCAGCAGCTTATCGGCAGCCCAAGAGACCCAGTACTTC. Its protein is CASSLSAAQETQYF.

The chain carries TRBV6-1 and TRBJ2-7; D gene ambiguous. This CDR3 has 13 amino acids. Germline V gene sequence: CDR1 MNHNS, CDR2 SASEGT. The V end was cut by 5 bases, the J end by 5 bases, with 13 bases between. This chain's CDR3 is CASSPPELNEQYF. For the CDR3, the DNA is TGTGCCAGCAGTCCTCCCGAATTAAACGAGCAGTACTTC.

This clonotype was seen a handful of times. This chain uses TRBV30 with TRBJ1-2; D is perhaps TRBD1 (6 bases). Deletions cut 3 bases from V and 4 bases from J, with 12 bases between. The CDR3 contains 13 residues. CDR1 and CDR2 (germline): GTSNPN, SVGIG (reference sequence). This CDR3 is CAWSKGQIYGYTF. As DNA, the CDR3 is TGTGCCTGGAGCAAAGGACAGATCTATGGCTACACCTTC.